The clone carrying this TCR beta chain was recorded at least ten times. This CDR3 comprises 16 residues. V dropped 7 bases and J dropped 4 bases, with 23 bases sitting between them. Per the germline V gene, CDR1 is SGHNT and CDR2 is YYREEE (reference sequence). This specimen belongs to a study of kidney transplant recipient with SARS-CoV-2 infection. TCRdb redid the calling of the reads with MiXCR, one entry per CDR3 protein. This table has 200,000 to 300,000 distinct CDR3 sequences, 29% appearing once. The source was a blood sample, collected at baseline and on day 111 from a kidney transplant recipient. V usage is TRBV5-4 and J usage is TRBJ1-2; D gene ambiguous. The TCR originated in a male patient in his thirties who had COVID-19 and was a kidney transplant recipient. Some T cells may have originated in the graft donor. This CDR3 reads CASSASVPGKTYGYTF. CDR3 DNA sequence: TGTGCCAGCTCCGCCAGCGTACCAGGAAAGACCTATGGCTACACCTTC.